Below, one TCR beta chain is given with its context. Antigen specificity is unknown. The data stem from a study of human thymus T cells. General study findings and limits: Related work showed strongly overlapping thymic repertoires across unrelated individuals. Apparent skewing of V and J gene usage characterized both thymic and blood repertoires.

TCRdb's copy holds only in-frame clones and misses some; the assay was immunoSEQ multiplex PCR. Of tens of thousands of clones detected, nearly 98% appear once; the ten largest clones hold 0.025% to 0.035%. Corrective cardiac surgery supplied the resected thymus tissue. Healthy Finnish infants undergoing corrective surgery for congenital heart defects were the donors. The CDR3 spans 16 residues. Germline lookup yields CDR1 LGHNA and CDR2 YSLEER. The trim removed 3 bases at V and 8 bases at J, leaving 13 bases unmatched. The source material was thymus tissue. The chain is built from TRBV4-3 and TRBJ2-1, with 7 bases identical to TRBD1. This TCR was recovered from a boy younger than two with a congenital heart defect but otherwise immunologically healthy. CDR3 sequence: CASSQVGQPIFHEQFF. As DNA, the CDR3 is TGCGCCAGCAGCCAGGTGGGACAGCCGATTTTCCATGAGCAGTTCTTC.